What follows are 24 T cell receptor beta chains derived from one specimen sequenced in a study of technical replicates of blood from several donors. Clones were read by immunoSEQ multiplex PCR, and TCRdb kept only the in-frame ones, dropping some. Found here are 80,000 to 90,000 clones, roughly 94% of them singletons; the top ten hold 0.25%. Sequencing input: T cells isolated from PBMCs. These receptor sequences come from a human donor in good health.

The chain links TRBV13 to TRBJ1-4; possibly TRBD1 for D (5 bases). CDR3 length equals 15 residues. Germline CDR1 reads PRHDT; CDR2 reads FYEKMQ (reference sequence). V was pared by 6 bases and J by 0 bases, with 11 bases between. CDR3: CASSKTVATNEKLFF. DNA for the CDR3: TGTGCCAGCAGTAAGACAGTTGCAACTAATGAAAAACTGTTTTTT. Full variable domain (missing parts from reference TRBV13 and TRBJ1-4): AAGVIQSPRHLIKEKRETATLKCYPIPRHDTVYWYQQGPGQDPQFLISFYEKMQSDKGSIPDRFSAQQFSDYHSELNMSSLELGDSALYFCASSKTVATNEKLFFGSGTQLSVL.

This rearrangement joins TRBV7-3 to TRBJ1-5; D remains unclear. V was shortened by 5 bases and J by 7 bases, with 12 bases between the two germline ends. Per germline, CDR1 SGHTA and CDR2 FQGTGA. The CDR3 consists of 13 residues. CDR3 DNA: TGTGCCAGCAGCCCATGGACTGGCCAGCCCCAGCATTTT. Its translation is CASSPWTGQPQHF.

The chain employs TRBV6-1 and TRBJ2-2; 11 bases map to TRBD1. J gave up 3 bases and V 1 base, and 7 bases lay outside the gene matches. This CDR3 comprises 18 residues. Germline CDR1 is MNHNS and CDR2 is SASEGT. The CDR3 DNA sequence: TGTGCCAGCAGTGAAGAAGTGGGGACAGGGGGGGACACCGGGGAGCTGTTTTTT. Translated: CASSEEVGTGGDTGELFF.

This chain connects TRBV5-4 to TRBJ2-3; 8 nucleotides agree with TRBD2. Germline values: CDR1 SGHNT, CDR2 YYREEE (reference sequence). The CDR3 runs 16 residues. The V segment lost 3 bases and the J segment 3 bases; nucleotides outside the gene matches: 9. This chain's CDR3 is CASSSAGTRTTDTQYF. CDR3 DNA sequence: TGTGCCAGCAGCTCGGCCGGGACTAGGACTACAGATACGCAGTATTTT.

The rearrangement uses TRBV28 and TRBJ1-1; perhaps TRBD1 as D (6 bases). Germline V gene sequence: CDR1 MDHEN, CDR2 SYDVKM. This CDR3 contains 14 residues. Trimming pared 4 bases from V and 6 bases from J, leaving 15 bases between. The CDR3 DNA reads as TGTGCCAGCAGTTATTACGGGGAGGGGGCTGAAGCTTTCTTT. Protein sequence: CASSYYGEGAEAFF.

The CDR3 bases are TGTGCCAGCAGCTTAGACCGGGACAGTCCCGATGAAAAACTGTTTTTT. Its translation is CASSLDRDSPDEKLFF. The chain is built from TRBV7-2 and TRBJ1-4, with 7 bases fitting TRBD1. The CDR3 extends over 16 amino acids. Per the germline V gene, CDR1 is SGHTA and CDR2 is FQGNSA. Germline trimming cut 1 base from V and 6 bases from J; bases unmatched to any gene: 8.

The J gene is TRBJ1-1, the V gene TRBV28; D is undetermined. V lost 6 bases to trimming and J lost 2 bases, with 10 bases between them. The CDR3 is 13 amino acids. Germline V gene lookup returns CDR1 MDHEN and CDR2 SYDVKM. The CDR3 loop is CASRAGGNTEAFF. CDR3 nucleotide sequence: TGTGCCAGCAGGGCCGGCGGTAACACTGAAGCTTTCTTT.

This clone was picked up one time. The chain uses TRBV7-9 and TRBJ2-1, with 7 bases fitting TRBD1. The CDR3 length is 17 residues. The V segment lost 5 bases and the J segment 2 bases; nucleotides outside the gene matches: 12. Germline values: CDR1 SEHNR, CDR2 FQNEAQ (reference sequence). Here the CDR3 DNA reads TGTGCCAGCAGCCGGCCGGACAGGCCCCCACCCTACAATGAGCAGTTCTTC. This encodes CASSRPDRPPPYNEQFF.

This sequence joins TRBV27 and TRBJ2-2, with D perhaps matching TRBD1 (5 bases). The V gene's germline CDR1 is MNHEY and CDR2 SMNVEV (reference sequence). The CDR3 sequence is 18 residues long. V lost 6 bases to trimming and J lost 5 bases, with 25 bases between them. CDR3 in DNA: TGTGCCAGCAGACGGACGACAGTCGACTTCTCGGGTACCGGGGAGCTGTTTTTT. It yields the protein CASRRTTVDFSGTGELFF.

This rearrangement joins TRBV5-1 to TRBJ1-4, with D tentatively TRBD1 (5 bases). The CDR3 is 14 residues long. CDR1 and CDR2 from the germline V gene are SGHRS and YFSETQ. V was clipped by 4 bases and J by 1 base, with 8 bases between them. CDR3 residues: CASSPTGTNEKLFF. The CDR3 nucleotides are TGCGCCAGCAGCCCTACAGGAACTAATGAAAAACTGTTTTTT. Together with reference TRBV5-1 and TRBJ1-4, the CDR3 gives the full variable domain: KAGVTQTPRYLIKTRGQQVTLSCSPISGHRSVSWYQQTPGQGLQFLFEYFSETQRNKGNFPGRFSGRQFSNSRSEMNVSTLELGDSALYLCASSPTGTNEKLFFGSGTQLSVL.

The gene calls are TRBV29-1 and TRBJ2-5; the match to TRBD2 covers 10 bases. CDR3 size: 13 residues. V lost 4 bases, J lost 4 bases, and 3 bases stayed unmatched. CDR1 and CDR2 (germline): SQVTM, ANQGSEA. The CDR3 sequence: CSVVLAGGETQYF. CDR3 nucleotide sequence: TGCAGCGTTGTCTTAGCGGGAGGAGAGACCCAGTACTTC.

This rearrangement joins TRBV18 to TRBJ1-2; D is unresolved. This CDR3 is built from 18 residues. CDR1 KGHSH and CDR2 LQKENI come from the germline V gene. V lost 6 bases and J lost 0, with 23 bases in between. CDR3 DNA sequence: TGTGCCAGCTCCCTTACCGACGACCGCGGATGGGCTAACTATGGCTACACCTTC. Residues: CASSLTDDRGWANYGYTF.

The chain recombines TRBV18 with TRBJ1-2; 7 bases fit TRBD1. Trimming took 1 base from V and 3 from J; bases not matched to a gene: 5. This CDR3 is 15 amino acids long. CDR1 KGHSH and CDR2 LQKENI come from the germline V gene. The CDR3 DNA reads TGTGCCAGCTCACCACTAAAAGGGGGCGACTATGGCTACACCTTC. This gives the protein CASSPLKGGDYGYTF.

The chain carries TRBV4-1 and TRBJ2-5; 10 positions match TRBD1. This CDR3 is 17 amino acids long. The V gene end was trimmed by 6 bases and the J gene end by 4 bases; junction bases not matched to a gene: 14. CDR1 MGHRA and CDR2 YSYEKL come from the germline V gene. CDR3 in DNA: TGCGCCAGCAGACCCAACGCCGATGGGACAGGGGCAGAGACCCAGTACTTC. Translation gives CASRPNADGTGAETQYF.

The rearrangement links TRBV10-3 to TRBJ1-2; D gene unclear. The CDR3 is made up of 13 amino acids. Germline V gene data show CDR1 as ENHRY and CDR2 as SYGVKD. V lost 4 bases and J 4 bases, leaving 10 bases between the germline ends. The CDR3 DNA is TGTGCCATCAGTGCTGCAGGTGCCTATGGCTACACCTTC. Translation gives CAISAAGAYGYTF.

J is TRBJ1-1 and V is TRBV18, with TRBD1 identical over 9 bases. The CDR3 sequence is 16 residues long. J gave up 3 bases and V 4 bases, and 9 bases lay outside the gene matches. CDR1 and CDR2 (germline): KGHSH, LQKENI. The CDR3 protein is CASSLWTGVLDTEAFF. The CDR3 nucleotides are TGTGCCAGCTCACTTTGGACAGGGGTGTTAGACACTGAAGCTTTCTTT.

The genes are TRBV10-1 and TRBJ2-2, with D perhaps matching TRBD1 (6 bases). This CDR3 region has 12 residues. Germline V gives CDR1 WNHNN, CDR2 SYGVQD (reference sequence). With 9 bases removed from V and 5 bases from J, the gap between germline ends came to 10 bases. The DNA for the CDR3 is TGCGCCAGTACCAGGGGTACCGGGGAGCTGTTTTTT. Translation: CASTRGTGELFF.

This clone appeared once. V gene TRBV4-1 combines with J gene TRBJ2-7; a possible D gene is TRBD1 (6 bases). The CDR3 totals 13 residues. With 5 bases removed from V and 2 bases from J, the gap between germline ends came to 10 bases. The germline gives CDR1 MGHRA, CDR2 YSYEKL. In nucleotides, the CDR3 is TGCGCCAGCAGCATAGGGGGTACCTACGAGCAGTACTTC. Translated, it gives CASSIGGTYEQYF.

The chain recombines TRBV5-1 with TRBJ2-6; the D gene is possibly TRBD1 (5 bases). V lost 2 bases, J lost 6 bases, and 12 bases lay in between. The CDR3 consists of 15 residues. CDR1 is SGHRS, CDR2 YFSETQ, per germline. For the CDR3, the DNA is TGCGCCAGCAGCTTAGGCCAGGGATCGGCCAACGTCCTGACTTTC. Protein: CASSLGQGSANVLTF.

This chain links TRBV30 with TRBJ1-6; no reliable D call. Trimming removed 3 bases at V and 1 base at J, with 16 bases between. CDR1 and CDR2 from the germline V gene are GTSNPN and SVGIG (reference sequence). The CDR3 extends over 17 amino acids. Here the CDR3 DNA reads TGTGCCTGGAGCATCTCAGGTGTGGTTTCCTATAATTCACCCCTCCACTTT. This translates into CAWSISGVVSYNSPLHF.

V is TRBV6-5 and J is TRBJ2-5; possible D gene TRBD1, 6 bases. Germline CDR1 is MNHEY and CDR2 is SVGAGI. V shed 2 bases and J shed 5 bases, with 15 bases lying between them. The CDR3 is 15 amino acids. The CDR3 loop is CASSYPGEFGETQYF. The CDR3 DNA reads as TGTGCCAGCAGTTACCCAGGGGAGTTCGGGGAGACCCAGTACTTC.

The CDR3 sequence: CASSLRAESYEQYF. The DNA of the CDR3 is TGTGCCAGCAGCTTACGCGCGGAGTCCTACGAGCAGTACTTC. The chain couples TRBV11-2 to TRBJ2-7; no reliable D call. V lost 2 bases, J lost 1 base, and 9 bases lay in between. The CDR3 is 14 residues long. Germline values: CDR1 SGHAT, CDR2 FQNNGV.

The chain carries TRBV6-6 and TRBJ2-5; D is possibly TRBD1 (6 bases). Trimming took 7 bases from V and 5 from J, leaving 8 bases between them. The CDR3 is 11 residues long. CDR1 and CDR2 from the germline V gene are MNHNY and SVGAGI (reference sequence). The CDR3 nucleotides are TGTGCCAGCACAGGGGCGGAGACCCAGTACTTC. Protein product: CASTGAETQYF.

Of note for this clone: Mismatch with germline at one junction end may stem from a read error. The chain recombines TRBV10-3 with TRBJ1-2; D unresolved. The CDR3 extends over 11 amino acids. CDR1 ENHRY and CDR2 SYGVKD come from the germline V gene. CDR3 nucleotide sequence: TGTGCCATCAGATTTGATGCGGAGAGTGTCTTC. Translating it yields CAIRFDAESVF.